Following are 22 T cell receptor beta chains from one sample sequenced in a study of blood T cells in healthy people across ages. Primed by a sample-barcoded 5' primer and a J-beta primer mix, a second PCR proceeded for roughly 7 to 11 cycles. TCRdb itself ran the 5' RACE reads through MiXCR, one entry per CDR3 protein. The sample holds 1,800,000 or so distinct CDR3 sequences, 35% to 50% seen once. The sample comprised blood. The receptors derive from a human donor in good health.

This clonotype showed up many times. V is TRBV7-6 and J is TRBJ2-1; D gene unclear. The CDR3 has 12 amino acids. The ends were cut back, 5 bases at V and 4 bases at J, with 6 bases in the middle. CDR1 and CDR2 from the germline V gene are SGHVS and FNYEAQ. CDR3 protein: CASSPRYNEQFF. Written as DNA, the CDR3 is TGTGCCAGCAGCCCGCGATACAATGAGCAGTTCTTC.

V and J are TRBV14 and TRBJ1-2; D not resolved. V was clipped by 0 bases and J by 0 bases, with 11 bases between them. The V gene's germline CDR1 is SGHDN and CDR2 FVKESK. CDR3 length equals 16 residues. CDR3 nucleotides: TGTGCCAGCAGCCAAGAACTGGGAATCACTAACTATGGCTACACCTTC. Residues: CASSQELGITNYGYTF.

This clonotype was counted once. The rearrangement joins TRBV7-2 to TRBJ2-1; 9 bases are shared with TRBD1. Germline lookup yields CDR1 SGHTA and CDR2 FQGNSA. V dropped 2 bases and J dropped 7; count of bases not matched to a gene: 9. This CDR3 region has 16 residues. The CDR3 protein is CASSLRLEDRGNEQFF. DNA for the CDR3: TGTGCCAGCAGCTTAAGACTTGAGGACAGGGGAAATGAGCAGTTCTTC.

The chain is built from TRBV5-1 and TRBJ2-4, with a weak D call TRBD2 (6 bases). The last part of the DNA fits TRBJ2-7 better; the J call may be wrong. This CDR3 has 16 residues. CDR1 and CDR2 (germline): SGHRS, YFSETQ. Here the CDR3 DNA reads TGCGCCAGCAGCTTGGAGGGCGGTGGAGGGTCCTACGAGCAGTACTTC. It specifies CASSLEGGGGSYEQYF.

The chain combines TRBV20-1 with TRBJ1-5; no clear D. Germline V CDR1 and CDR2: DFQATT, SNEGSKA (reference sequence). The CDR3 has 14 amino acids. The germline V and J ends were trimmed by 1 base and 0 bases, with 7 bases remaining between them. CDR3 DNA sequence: TGCAGTGCTAGAGTAGGGAATAGCAATCAGCCCCAGCATTTT. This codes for CSARVGNSNQPQHF.

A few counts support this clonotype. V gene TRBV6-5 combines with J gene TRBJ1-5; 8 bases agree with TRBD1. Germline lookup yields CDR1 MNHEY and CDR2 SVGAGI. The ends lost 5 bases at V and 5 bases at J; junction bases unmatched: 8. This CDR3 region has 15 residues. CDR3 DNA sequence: TGTGCCAGCAGTACAGGACAGGGAAGGGATCAGCCCCAGCATTTT. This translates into CASSTGQGRDQPQHF.

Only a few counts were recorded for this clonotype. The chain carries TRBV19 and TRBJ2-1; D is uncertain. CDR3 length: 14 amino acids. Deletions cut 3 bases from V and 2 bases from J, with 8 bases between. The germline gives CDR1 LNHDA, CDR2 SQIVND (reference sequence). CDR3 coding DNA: TGTGCCAGTAGTATTGGCAGTGCCTACAATGAGCAGTTCTTC. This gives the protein CASSIGSAYNEQFF.

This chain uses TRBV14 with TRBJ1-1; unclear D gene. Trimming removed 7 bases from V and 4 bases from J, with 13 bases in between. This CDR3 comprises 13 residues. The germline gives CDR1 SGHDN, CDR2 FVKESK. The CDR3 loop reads CASTASYITEAFF. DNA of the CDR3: TGTGCCAGCACCGCAAGTTACATCACTGAAGCTTTCTTT.

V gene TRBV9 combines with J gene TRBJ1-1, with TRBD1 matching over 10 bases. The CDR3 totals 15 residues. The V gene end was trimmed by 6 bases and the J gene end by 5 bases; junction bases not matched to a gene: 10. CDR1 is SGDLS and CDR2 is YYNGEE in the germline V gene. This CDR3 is CASTRTGGSRTEAFF. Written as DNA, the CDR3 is TGTGCCAGCACCCGGACAGGGGGGTCGCGGACTGAAGCTTTCTTT.

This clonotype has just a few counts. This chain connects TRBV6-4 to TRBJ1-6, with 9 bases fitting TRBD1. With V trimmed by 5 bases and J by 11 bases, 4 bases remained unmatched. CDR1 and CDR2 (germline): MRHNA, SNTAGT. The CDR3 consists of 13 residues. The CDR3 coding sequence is TGTGCCAGCAGTCGACAGGGGGATACACCCCTCCACTTT. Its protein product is CASSRQGDTPLHF.

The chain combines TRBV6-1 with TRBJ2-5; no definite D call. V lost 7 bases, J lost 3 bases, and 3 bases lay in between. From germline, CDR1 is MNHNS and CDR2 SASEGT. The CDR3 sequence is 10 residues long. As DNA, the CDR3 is TGTGCCAGCACGAAAGAGACCCAGTACTTC. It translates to CASTKETQYF.

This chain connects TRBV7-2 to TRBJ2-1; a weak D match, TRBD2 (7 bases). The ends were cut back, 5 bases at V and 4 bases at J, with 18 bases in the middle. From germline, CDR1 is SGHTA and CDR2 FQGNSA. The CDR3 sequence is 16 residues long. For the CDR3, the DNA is TGTGCCAGCAGCCCTCGGCGGGGGCCTACATACAATGAGCAGTTCTTC. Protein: CASSPRRGPTYNEQFF.

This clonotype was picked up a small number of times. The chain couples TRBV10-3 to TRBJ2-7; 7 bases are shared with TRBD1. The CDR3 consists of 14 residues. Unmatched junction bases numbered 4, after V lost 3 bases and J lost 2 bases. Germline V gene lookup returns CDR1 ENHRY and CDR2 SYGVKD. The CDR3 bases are TGTGCCATCAGTGACCCGGGACAGACCTACGAGCAGTACTTC. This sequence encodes CAISDPGQTYEQYF.

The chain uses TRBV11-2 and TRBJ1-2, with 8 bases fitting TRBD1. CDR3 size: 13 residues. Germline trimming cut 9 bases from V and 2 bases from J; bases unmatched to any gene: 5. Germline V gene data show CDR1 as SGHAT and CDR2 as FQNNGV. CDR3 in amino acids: CASAGQENYGYTF. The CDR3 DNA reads TGTGCCAGTGCGGGACAGGAGAACTATGGCTACACCTTC.

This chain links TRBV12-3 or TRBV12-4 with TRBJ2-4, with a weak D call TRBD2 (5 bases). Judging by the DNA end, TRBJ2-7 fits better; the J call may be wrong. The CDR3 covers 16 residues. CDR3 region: CASTSGGKHRNYEQYF. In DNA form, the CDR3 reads TGTGCTTCCACAAGCGGCGGAAAGCACCGCAATTACGAGCAGTACTTC.

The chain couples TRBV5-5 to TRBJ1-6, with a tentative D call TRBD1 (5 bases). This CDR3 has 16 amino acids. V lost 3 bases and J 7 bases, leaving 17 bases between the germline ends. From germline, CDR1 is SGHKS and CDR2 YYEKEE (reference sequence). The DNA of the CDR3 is TGTGCCAGCAGCTACAACCCGGGCCAGGGCAATTCACCCCTCCACTTT. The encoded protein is CASSYNPGQGNSPLHF.

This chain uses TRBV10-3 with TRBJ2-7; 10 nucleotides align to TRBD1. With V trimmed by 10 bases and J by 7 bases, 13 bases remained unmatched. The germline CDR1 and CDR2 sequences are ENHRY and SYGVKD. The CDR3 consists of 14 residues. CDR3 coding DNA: TGTGCCACGGACAGGGGGGCCGTATACAATGAGCAGTACTTC. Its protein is CATDRGAVYNEQYF.

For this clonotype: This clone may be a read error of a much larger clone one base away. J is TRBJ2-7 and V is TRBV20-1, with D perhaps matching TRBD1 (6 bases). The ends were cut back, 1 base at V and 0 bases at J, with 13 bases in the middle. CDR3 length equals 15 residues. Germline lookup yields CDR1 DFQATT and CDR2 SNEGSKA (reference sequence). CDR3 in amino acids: CSARGPGTFSYEQYF. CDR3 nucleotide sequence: TGCAGTGCTAGAGGCCCCGGGACATTCTCCTACGAGCAGTACTTC.

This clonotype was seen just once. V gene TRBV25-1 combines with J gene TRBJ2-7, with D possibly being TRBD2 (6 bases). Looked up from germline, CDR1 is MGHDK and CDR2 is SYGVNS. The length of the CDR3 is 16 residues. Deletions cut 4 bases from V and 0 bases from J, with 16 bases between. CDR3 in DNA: TGTGCCAGCAGTGGAGGCCGGGGGAGTCTCTCCTACGAGCAGTACTTC. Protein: CASSGGRGSLSYEQYF.

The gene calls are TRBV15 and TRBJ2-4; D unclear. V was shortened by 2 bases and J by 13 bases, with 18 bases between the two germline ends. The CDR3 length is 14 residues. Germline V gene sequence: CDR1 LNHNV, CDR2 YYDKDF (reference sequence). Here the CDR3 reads CATSRSTSGDEQYF. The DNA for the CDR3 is TGTGCCACCAGCAGAAGCACTTCTGGTGATGAGCAGTACTTC.

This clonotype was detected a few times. The CDR3, as DNA: TGCAGTGCCCCTCCGGGGGGCGAGAGCTATGGCTACACCTTC. Encoded protein: CSAPPGGESYGYTF. The chain combines TRBV20-1 with TRBJ1-2; D is possibly TRBD1 (6 bases). The germline V gene encodes CDR1 DFQATT and CDR2 SNEGSKA (reference sequence). Trimming stripped 6 bases from V and 4 bases from J, with 18 bases between. The CDR3 is 14 amino acids.

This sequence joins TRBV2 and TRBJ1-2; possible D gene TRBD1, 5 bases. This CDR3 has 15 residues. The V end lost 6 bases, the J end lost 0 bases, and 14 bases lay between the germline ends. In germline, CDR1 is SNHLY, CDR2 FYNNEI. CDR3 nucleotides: TGTGCCAGCAGCGTCGACAGTCTAGCTAACTATGGCTACACCTTC. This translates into CASSVDSLANYGYTF.